This T cell receptor beta chain came from a study of blood T cell repertoires in COVID-19. Study in general: Donors in the United States, Italy and Spain gave samples during acute or convalescent COVID-19.

Clones were read by immunoSEQ multiplex PCR, and TCRdb kept only the in-frame ones, dropping some. The sample carries approximately 150,000 clones, 70% to 90% recorded once. The germline V gene encodes CDR1 SGHTA and CDR2 FQGNSA. The CDR3 runs to 18 residues. Trimming cost V 4 bases and J 1 base, with 20 bases left between them. This clone showed up just once. The chain uses TRBV7-2 and TRBJ1-3; D is possibly TRBD1 (5 bases). Sequencing used peripheral blood. This sequence originates from a human donor with acute or convalescent COVID-19. The donor label of this sample is uncertain. The CDR3, as DNA: TGTGCCAGCAGCTACCGGGTTGGGGGGAGTCATTCTGGAAACACCATATATTTT. Amino acids: CASSYRVGGSHSGNTIYF.